This T cell receptor beta chain originates from a study of metastatic and nonmetastatic thyroid tumors. The entire patient cohort was treatment-naive prior to thyroid surgery. The authors' processing: Using the CDR3 differences seen across clinicopathological groups, the authors built a distant-metastasis classifier for papillary thyroid cancer, which was meant to discriminate distant-metastatic patients. TCRdb re-clonotyped the PCR reads via MiXCR. TCRdb, not the original authors, processed these V and J calls. The table includes almost 35,000 clones, roughly 35% detected once. This TCR came from a female donor with papillary thyroid cancer or a benign thyroid nodule (not recorded which). Some clones in this sample may be carry-over from other donors' samples. Sequenced sample: tumor tissue.

The chain's CDR3 is CASSFQGLWSSYEQYF. The CDR3 nucleotides are TGTGCCAGCAGTTTCCAGGGGTTGTGGAGCTCCTACGAGCAGTACTTC. V is TRBV28 and J is TRBJ2-7; a weak D match, TRBD1 (6 bases). Germline V gives CDR1 MDHEN, CDR2 SYDVKM. The V end was cut by 3 bases, the J end by 0 bases, with 15 bases between. This CDR3 has 16 residues.